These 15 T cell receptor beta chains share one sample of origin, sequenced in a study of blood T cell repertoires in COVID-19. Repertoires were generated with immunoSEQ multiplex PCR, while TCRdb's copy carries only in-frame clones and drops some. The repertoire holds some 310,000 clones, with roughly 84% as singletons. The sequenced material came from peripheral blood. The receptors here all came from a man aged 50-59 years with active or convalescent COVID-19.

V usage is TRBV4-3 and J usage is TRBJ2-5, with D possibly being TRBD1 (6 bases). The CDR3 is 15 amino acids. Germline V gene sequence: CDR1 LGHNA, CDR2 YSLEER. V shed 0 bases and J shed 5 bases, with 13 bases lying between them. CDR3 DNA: TGCGCCAGCAGCCAAGAAGCCCTCAGGGGTGAGACCCAGTACTTC. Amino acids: CASSQEALRGETQYF.

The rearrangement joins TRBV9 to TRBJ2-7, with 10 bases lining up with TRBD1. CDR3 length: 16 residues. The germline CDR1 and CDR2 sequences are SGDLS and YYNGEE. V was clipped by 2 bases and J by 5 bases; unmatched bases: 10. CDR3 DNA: TGTGCCAGCAGCGTGGCGACCGGGACAGGGGTCGACGAGCAGTACTTC. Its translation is CASSVATGTGVDEQYF.

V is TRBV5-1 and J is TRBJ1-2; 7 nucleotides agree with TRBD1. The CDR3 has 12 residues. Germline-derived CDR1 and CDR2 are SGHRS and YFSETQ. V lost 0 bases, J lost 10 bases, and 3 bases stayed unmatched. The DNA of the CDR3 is TGCGCCAGCAGCTTGGGCAGGGGGGACTACACCTTC. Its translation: CASSLGRGDYTF.

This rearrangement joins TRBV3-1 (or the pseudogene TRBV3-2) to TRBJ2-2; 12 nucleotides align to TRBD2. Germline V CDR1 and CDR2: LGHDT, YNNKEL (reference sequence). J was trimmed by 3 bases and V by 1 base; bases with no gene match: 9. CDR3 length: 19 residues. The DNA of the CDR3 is TGTGCCAGCAGCCAAGGAACCGGACTAGCGGGAAGGTACACCGGGGAGCTGTTTTTT. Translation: CASSQGTGLAGRYTGELFF.

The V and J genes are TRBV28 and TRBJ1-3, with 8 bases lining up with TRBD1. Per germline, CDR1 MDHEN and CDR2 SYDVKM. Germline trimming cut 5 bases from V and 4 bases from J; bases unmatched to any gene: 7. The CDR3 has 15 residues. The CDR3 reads CASSVTGGSGNTIYF. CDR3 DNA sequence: TGTGCCAGCAGTGTTACAGGGGGGTCAGGAAACACCATATATTTT.

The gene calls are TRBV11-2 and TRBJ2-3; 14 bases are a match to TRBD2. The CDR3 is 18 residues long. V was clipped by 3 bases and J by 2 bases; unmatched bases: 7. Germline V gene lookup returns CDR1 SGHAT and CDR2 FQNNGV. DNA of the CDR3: TGTGCCAGCAGCTTCCCGACTAGCGGGGGGGGCCACACAGATACGCAGTATTTT. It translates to CASSFPTSGGGHTDTQYF. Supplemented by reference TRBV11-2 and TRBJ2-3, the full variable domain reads EAGVAQSPRYKIIEKRQSVAFWCNPISGHATLYWYQQILGQGPKLLIQFQNNGVVDDSQLPKDRFSAERLKGVDSTLKIQPAKLEDSAVYLCASSFPTSGGGHTDTQYFGPGTRLTVL.

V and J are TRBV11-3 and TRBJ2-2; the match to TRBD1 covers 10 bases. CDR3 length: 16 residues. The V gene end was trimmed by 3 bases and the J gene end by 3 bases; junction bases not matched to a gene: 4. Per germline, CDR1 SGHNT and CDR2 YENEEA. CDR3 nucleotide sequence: TGTGCCAGCAGCTTGACAGGGGGCGAAGACACCGGGGAGCTGTTTTTT. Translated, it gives CASSLTGGEDTGELFF.

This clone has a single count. CDR3: CASSPPERGGPGETQYF. CDR3 nucleotides: TGTGCCAGCAGTCCCCCCGAGCGGGGGGGCCCCGGGGAGACCCAGTACTTC. V usage is TRBV6-2 or TRBV6-3 and J usage is TRBJ2-5; TRBD2 agrees at 10 bases. CDR3 length: 17 amino acids. Germline assignment: CDR1 MNHEY and CDR2 SVGEGT. V trimming: 5 bases; J trimming: 5 bases; junction bases outside the gene matches: 14.

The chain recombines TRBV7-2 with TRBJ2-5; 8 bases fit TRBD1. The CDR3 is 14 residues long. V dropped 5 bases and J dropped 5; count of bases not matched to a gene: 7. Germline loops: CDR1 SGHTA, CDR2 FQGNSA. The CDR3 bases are TGTGCCAGCAGCCGTACAGGGGGGATGGAGACCCAGTACTTC. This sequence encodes CASSRTGGMETQYF.

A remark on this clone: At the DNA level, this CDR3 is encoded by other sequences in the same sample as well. Here the CDR3 DNA reads TGCGCCAGCAGCGGGGGACAGGGCTACGAGCAGTACTTC. It codes for CASSGGQGYEQYF. The rearrangement joins TRBV5-1 to TRBJ2-7, with 9 bases fitting TRBD1. The CDR3 sequence is 13 residues long. Trimming at V came to 4 bases and at J to 3 bases, leaving 2 bases not matched to a gene. From germline, CDR1 is SGHRS and CDR2 YFSETQ.

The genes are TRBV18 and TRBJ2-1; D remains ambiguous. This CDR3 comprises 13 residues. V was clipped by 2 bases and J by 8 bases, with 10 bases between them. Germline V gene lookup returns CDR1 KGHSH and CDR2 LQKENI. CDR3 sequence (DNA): TGTGCCAGCTCACCAGACGGAGCCCATGAGCAGTTCTTC. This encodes CASSPDGAHEQFF.

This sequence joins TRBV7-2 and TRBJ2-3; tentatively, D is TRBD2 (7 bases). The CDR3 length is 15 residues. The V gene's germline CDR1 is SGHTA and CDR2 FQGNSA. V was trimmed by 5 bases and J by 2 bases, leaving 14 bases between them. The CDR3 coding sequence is TGTGCCAGCAGCCCATGGGGGGGCCCCACAGATACGCAGTATTTT. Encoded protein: CASSPWGGPTDTQYF.

CDR3 DNA: TGTGCCAGTAGGACAGTAGCTGAAGCTTTCTTT. As protein: CASRTVAEAFF. The V gene is TRBV19, the J gene TRBJ1-1; D is perhaps TRBD1 (5 bases). Per the germline V gene, CDR1 is LNHDA and CDR2 is SQIVND (reference sequence). V was shortened by 6 bases and J by 6 bases, with 8 bases between the two germline ends. CDR3 size: 11 residues.

CDR3 residues: CASSRGGAYTDTQYF. The CDR3 nucleotides read TGTGCCAGCAGCCGTGGGGGGGCGTACACAGATACGCAGTATTTT. This chain links TRBV3-1 (or the pseudogene TRBV3-2) with TRBJ2-3; TRBD2 is a possible D gene (7 bases). Germline V CDR1 and CDR2: LGHDT, YNNKEL (reference sequence). This CDR3 has 15 amino acids. Trimming shortened V by 4 bases and J by 2 bases, and 13 bases separated the two germline ends.

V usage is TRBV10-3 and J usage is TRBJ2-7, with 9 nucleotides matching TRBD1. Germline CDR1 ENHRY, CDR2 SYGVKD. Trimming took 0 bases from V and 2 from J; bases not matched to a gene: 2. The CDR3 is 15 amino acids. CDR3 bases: TGTGCCATCAGTGAGTCCGGGACAGGGACCTACGAGCAGTACTTC. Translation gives CAISESGTGTYEQYF.